A selection of T cell receptor beta chains follows, all from one sample in a study of neurological immune-mediated disorders. Via MiXCR, TCRdb re-called the 5' RACE reads, giving one row per CDR3 protein. The sample comprises over 55,000 distinct CDR3 sequences, roughly 10% of which are singletons, and more than 9% rests with the top ten. The sample comprised PBMCs. The receptors shown here come from a man aged 25 to 40 in good health. CDR3s include the opening cysteine and the closing phenylalanine or tryptophan. D genes are given only for firm matches. For some rows the clone size is stated as once, few or many, or as a class when expanded; others skip it.

v_gene: TRBV4-2
abundance: many
j_gene: TRBJ2-2
d_gene: TRBD2
CDR3nt: TGTGCCAGCAGCCAAGATCGCGGGGGTGCCGGGGAGCTGTTTTTT
CDR3aa: CASSQDRGGAGELFF

v_gene: TRBV6-5
abundance: many
j_gene: TRBJ2-3
d_gene: TRBD2
CDR3nt: TGTGCCAGCAGTGGACCGATAAGCGGGAGTACATTAAATACGCAGTATTTT
CDR3aa: CASSGPISGSTLNTQYF

v_gene: TRBV11-2
abundance: many
j_gene: TRBJ2-5
d_gene: -
CDR3nt: TGTGCCAGCAGCTTAGTTATCCAAGAGACCCAGTACTTC
CDR3aa: CASSLVIQETQYF

v_gene: TRBV5-1
abundance: medium-sized
j_gene: TRBJ2-1
d_gene: TRBD1
CDR3nt: TGCGCCAGCAGCTTGGTTATAACAGGGGGCTTCAATGAGCAGTTCTTC
CDR3aa: CASSLVITGGFNEQFF

v_gene: TRBV7-2
abundance: many
j_gene: TRBJ2-7
d_gene: TRBD2
CDR3nt: TGTGCCAGCAGCGAAAATTACGGGCGGGAGGATGGCGAGCAGTACTTC
CDR3aa: CASSENYGREDGEQYF

v_gene: TRBV20-1
abundance: many
j_gene: TRBJ2-6
d_gene: TRBD2
CDR3nt: TGCAGTGCTAGAGATCTAGCGGGAGGAAGCTCTGGGGCCAACGTCCTGACTTTC
CDR3aa: CSARDLAGGSSGANVLTF

v_gene: TRBV6-5
abundance: -
j_gene: TRBJ2-2
d_gene: TRBD1
CDR3nt: TGTGCCAGCAGGAGGGACAGCGGCACCGGGGAGCTGTTTTTT
CDR3aa: CASRRDSGTGELFF

v_gene: TRBV7-2
abundance: -
j_gene: TRBJ2-1
d_gene: -
CDR3nt: TGTGCCAGCAGCCGGGCGGGATCTGACAATGAGCAGTTCTTC
CDR3aa: CASSRAGSDNEQFF

v_gene: TRBV7-2
abundance: many
j_gene: TRBJ2-7
d_gene: -
CDR3nt: TGTGCCAGCAGCTCGACGAACTCCTACGAGCAGTACTTC
CDR3aa: CASSSTNSYEQYF

v_gene: TRBV28
abundance: -
j_gene: TRBJ2-5
d_gene: TRBD1
CDR3nt: TGTGCCAGCAGCCAGGGACAGTCGGAGACCCAGTACTTC
CDR3aa: CASSQGQSETQYF

v_gene: TRBV4-2
abundance: many
j_gene: TRBJ2-2
d_gene: -
CDR3nt: TGTGCCAGCAGCCAAGGGGTCGGGCCCAACACCGGGGAGCTGTTTTTT
CDR3aa: CASSQGVGPNTGELFF

v_gene: TRBV12-3/TRBV12-4
abundance: many
j_gene: TRBJ2-5
d_gene: -
CDR3nt: TGTGCCAGCAGCACAGGACAAGGCCAAGAGACCCAGTACTTC
CDR3aa: CASSTGQGQETQYF

v_gene: TRBV20-1
abundance: many
j_gene: TRBJ2-7
d_gene: -
CDR3nt: TGCAGTGTCCAAAAGGGCCCCTACGAGCAGTACTTC
CDR3aa: CSVQKGPYEQYF

v_gene: TRBV24-1
abundance: many
j_gene: TRBJ2-3
d_gene: -
CDR3nt: TGTGCCACCAGTGACTTTAGCACAGATACGCAGTATTTT
CDR3aa: CATSDFSTDTQYF

v_gene: TRBV11-2
abundance: few
j_gene: TRBJ2-5
d_gene: -
CDR3nt: TGTGCCAGCAGCTTAGATAGTAGTTCCCGGCCCCAGTACTTC
CDR3aa: CASSLDSSSRPQYF

v_gene: TRBV20-1
abundance: many
j_gene: TRBJ2-3
d_gene: TRBD2
CDR3nt: TGCAGTGCTAGAGAACCGGGACTAGCGGGAGTAATGTCAACAGATACGCAGTATTTT
CDR3aa: CSAREPGLAGVMSTDTQYF

v_gene: TRBV5-1
abundance: few
j_gene: TRBJ2-3
d_gene: -
CDR3nt: TGCGCCAGCAGCTTGGTGGGGAGTAAGGATACGCAGTATTTT
CDR3aa: CASSLVGSKDTQYF

v_gene: TRBV12-3/TRBV12-4
abundance: many
j_gene: TRBJ2-1
d_gene: TRBD2
CDR3nt: TGTGCCAGCAGTGACCCGGGACTAGCGGCGCTTTCCTACAATGAGCAGTTCTTC
CDR3aa: CASSDPGLAALSYNEQFF

v_gene: TRBV10-3
abundance: many
j_gene: TRBJ2-7
d_gene: TRBD2
CDR3nt: TGTGCACACAGGTGGGCTAGCGGAACTTTCACGAGGGACTACGAGCAGTACTTC
CDR3aa: CAHRWASGTFTRDYEQYF

v_gene: TRBV3-1
abundance: many
j_gene: TRBJ1-5
d_gene: -
CDR3nt: TGTGCCAGCAGCCAATGGGATAGCAATCAGCCCCAGCATTTT
CDR3aa: CASSQWDSNQPQHF

v_gene: TRBV7-6
abundance: many
j_gene: TRBJ2-7
d_gene: -
CDR3nt: TGTGCCAGCAGCTTAGCCGGCCAGACCTACGAGCAGTACTTC
CDR3aa: CASSLAGQTYEQYF

v_gene: TRBV20-1
abundance: -
j_gene: TRBJ1-2
d_gene: -
CDR3nt: TGCAGTGCTGGACAACGAAATCACTATGGCTACACCTTC
CDR3aa: CSAGQRNHYGYTF

v_gene: TRBV20-1
abundance: many
j_gene: TRBJ2-1
d_gene: TRBD2
CDR3nt: TGCAGTGCTAGAGAAACCGGGACTAGCGTGGGTGAGCAGTTCTTC
CDR3aa: CSARETGTSVGEQFF

v_gene: TRBV7-3
abundance: many
j_gene: TRBJ2-7
d_gene: -
CDR3nt: TGTGCCAGCAGCTTAACGCCCGCCTACGAGCAGTACTTC
CDR3aa: CASSLTPAYEQYF

v_gene: TRBV2
abundance: many
j_gene: TRBJ2-4
d_gene: -
CDR3nt: TGTGCCAGCAGTGACAAGGGGCCAGCCAAAAACATTCAGTACTTC
CDR3aa: CASSDKGPAKNIQYF

v_gene: TRBV9
abundance: many
j_gene: TRBJ2-5
d_gene: -
CDR3nt: TGTGCCAGCAGCCCCGGACTACTCCAAGAGACCCAGTACTTC
CDR3aa: CASSPGLLQETQYF

v_gene: TRBV2
abundance: many
j_gene: TRBJ2-1
d_gene: TRBD2
CDR3nt: TGTGCCAGCAGCGGGACTAGCGGGACCTACAATGAGCAGTTCTTC
CDR3aa: CASSGTSGTYNEQFF